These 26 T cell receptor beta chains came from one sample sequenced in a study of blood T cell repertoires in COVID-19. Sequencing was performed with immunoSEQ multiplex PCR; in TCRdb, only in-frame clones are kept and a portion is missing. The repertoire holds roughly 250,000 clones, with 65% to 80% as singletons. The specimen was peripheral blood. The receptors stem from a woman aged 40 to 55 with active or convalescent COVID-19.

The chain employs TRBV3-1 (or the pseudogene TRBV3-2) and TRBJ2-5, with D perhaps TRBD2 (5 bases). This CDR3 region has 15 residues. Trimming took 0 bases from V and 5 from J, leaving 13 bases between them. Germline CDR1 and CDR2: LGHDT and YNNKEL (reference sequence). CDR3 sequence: CASSQDLASRETQYF. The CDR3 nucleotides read TGTGCCAGCAGCCAAGACCTAGCTTCGAGGGAGACCCAGTACTTC.

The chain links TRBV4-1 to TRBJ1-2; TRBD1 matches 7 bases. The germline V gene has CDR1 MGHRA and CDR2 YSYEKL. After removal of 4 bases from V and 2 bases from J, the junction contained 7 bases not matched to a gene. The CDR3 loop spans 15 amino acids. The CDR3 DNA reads TGCGCCAGCAGCCCCCGGGACAGACAAAACTATGGCTACACCTTC. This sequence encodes CASSPRDRQNYGYTF.

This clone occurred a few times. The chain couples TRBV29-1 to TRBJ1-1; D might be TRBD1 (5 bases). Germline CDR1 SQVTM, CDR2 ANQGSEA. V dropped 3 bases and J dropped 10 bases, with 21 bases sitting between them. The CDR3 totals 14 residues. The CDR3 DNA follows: TGCAGCGTTGAGGAGCAGATGACAGACGGACGAGCTTTCTTT. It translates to CSVEEQMTDGRAFF.

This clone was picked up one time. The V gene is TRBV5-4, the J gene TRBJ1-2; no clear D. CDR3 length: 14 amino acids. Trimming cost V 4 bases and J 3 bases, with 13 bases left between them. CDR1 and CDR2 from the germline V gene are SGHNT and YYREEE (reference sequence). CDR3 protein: CASSVGELDYGYTF. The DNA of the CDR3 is TGTGCCAGCAGCGTGGGTGAACTTGACTATGGCTACACCTTC.

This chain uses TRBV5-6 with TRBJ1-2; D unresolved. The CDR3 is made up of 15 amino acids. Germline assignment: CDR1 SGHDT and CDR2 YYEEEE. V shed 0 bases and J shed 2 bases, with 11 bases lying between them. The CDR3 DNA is TGTGCCAGCAGCTTGGCCAATAAACAGAACTATGGCTACACCTTC. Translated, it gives CASSLANKQNYGYTF.

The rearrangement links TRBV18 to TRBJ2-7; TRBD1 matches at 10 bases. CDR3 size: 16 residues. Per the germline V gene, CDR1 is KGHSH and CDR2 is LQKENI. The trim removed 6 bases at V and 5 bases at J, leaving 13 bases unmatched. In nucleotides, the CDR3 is TGTGCCAGCTCCCGGGTCTTTGGGACAGGGGACCACGAGCAGTACTTC. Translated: CASSRVFGTGDHEQYF. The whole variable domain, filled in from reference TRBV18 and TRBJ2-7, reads NAGVMQNPRHLVRRRGQEARLRCSPMKGHSHVYWYRQLPEEGLKFMVYLQKENIIDESGMPKERFSAEFPKEGPSILRIQQVVRGDSAAYFCASSRVFGTGDHEQYFGPGTRLTVT.

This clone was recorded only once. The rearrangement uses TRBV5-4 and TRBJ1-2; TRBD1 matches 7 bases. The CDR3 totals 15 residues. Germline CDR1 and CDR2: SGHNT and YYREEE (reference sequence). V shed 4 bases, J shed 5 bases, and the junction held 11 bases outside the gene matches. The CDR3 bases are TGTGCCAGCAGCGTCAACGGGACAGACGGTTATGGCTACACCTTC. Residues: CASSVNGTDGYGYTF.

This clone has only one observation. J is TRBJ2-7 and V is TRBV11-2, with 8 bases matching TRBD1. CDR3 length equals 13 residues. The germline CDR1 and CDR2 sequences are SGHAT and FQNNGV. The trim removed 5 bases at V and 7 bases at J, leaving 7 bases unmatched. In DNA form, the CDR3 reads TGTGCCAGCAGCCGCGACAGGGGCGCAGAGCAGTACTTC. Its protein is CASSRDRGAEQYF.

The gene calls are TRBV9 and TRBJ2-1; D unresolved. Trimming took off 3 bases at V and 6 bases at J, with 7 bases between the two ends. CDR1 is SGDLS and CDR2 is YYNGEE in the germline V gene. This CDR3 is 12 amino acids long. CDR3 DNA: TGTGCCAGCAGCGCGCGGCCCAATGAGCAGTTCTTC. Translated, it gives CASSARPNEQFF.

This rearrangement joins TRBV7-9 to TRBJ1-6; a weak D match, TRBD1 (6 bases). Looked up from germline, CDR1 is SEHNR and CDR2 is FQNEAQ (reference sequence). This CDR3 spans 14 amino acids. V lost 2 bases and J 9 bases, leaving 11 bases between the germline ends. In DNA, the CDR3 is TGTGCCAGCAGCTTATCACAGGGAGTTTCACCCCTCCACTTT. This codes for CASSLSQGVSPLHF.

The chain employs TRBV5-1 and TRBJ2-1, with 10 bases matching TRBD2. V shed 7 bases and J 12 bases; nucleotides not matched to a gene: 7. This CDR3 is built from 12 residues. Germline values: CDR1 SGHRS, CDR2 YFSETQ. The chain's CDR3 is CASRGLAKGQFF. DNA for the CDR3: TGCGCCAGCCGGGGACTAGCGAAGGGGCAGTTCTTC.

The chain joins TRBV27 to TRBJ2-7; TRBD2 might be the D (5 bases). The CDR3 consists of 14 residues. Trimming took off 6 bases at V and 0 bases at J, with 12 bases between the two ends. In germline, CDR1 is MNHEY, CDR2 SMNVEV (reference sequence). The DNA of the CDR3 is TGTGCCAGCAGAGCGACGGAGGTCTCCTACGAGCAGTACTTC. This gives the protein CASRATEVSYEQYF.

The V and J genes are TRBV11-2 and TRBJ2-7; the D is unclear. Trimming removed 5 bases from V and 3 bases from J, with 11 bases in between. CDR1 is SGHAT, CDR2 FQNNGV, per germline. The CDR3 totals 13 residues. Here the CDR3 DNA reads TGTGCCAGCAGCCCATTTACTGGCTACGAGCAGTACGTC. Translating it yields CASSPFTGYEQYV.

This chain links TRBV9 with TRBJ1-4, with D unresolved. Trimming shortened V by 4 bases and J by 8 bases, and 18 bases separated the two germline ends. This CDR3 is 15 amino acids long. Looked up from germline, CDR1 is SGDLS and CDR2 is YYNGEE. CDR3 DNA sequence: TGTGCCAGCAGCCCCAAGACCGGGATAGGAGAAAAACTGTTTTTT. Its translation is CASSPKTGIGEKLFF. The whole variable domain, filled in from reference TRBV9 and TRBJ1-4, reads DSGVTQTPKHLITATGQRVTLRCSPRSGDLSVYWYQQSLDQGLQFLIQYYNGEERAKGNILERFSAQQFPDLHSELNLSSLELGDSALYFCASSPKTGIGEKLFFGSGTQLSVL.

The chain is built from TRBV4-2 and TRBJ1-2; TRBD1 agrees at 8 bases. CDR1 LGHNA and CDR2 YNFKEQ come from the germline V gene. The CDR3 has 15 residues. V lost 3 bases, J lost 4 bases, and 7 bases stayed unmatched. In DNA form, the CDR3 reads TGTGCCAGCAGCCATACGGGACAGGAAAGCTATGGCTACACCTTC. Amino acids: CASSHTGQESYGYTF.

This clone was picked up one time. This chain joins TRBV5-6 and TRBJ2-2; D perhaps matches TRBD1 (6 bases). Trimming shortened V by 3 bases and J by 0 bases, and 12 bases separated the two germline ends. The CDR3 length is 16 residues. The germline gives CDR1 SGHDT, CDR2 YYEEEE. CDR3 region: CASSWARGPNTGELFF. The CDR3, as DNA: TGTGCCAGCAGCTGGGCCAGGGGACCGAACACCGGGGAGCTGTTTTTT.

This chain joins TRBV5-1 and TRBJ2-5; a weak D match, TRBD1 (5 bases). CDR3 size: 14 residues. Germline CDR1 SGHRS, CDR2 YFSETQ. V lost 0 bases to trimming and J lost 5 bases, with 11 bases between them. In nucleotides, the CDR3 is TGCGCCAGCAGCTTGGCCCAGGGCCCGGAGACCCAGTACTTC. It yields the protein CASSLAQGPETQYF. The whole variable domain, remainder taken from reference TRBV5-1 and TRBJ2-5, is KAGVTQTPRYLIKTRGQQVTLSCSPISGHRSVSWYQQTPGQGLQFLFEYFSETQRNKGNFPGRFSGRQFSNSRSEMNVSTLELGDSALYLCASSLAQGPETQYFGPGTRLLVL.

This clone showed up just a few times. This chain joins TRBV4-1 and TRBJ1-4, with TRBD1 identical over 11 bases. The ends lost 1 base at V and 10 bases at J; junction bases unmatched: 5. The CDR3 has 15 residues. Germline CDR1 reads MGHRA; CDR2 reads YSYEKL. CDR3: CASSQVFGTGGKLFF. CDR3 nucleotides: TGCGCCAGCAGCCAAGTCTTCGGGACAGGGGGAAAACTGTTTTTT.

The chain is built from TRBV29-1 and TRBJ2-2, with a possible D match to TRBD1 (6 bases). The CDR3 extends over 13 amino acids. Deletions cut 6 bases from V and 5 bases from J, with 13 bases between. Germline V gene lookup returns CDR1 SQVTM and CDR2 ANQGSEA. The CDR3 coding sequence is TGCAGCGTAGCCGAGACAGGAACCGGGGAGCTGTTTTTT. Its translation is CSVAETGTGELFF.

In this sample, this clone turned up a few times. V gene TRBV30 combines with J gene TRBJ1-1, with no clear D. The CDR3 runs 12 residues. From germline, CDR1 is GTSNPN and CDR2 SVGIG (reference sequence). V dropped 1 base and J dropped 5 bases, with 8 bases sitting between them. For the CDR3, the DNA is TGTGCCTGGAGTGATACAGAGACTGAAGCTTTCTTT. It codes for CAWSDTETEAFF. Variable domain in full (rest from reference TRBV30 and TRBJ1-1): SQTIHQWPATLVQPVGSPLSLECTVEGTSNPNLYWYRQAAGRGLQLLFYSVGIGQISSEVPQNLSASRPQDRQFILSSKKLLLSDSGFYLCAWSDTETEAFFGQGTRLTVV.

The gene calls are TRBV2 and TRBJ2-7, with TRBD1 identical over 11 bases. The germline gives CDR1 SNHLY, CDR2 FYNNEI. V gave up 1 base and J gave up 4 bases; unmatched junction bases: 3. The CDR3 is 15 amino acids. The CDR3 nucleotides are TGTGCCAGCAGTGAAGGGACAGGGGGCGCGTACGAGCAGTACGTC. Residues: CASSEGTGGAYEQYV.

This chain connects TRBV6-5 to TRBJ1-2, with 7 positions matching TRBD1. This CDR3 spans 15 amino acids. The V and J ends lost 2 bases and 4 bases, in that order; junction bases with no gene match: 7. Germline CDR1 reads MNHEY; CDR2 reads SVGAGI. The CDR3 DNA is TGTGCCAGCAGTTACAATGGAGGGGGCGGCTATGGCTACACCTTC. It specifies CASSYNGGGGYGYTF.

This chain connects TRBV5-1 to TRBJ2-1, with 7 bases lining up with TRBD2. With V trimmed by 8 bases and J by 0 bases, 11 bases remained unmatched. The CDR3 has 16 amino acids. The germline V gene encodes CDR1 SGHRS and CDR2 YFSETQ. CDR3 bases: TGCGCCAGTGCTAGCGGCTCTTTTAGCTCCTACAATGAGCAGTTCTTC. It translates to CASASGSFSSYNEQFF.

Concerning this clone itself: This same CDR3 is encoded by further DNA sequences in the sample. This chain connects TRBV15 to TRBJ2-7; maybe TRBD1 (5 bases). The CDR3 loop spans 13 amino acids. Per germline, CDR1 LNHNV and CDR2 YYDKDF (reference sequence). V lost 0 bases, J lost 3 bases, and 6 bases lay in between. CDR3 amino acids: CATSRDRGYEQYF. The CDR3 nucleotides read TGTGCCACCAGCAGAGATAGGGGCTACGAGCAGTACTTC.

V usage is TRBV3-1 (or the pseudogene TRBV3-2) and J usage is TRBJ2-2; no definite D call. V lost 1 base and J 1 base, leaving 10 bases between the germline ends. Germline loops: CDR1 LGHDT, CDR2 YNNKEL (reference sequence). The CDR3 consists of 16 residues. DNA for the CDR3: TGTGCCAGCAGCCAAGGGTGGAGCCGGAACACCGGGGAGCTGTTTTTT. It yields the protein CASSQGWSRNTGELFF.

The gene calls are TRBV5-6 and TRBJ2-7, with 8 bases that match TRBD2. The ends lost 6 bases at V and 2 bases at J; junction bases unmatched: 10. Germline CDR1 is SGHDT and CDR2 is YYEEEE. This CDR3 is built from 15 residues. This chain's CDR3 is CASTTGGAVPYEQYV. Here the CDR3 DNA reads TGTGCCAGCACCACGGGGGGGGCAGTCCCCTACGAGCAGTACGTC.